Listed here is a single T cell receptor (beta chain). What it recognizes is unknown. This specimen belongs to a study of regulatory T cells. The CDR3 sequence is 14 residues long. V was clipped by 2 bases and J by 11 bases, with 13 bases between them. Germline CDR1 MDHEN, CDR2 SYDVKM. Study-wide findings and caveats: In patients, unique TRB V-J pairs were restricted and V/J usage skewed, especially in Tregs.

Amplification used 52 TRBV primers and 13 TRBJ primers. Sequenced by immunoSEQ multiplex PCR; TCRdb stores in-frame clones only, minus some. The sample yields 10,000 or so clones, 84% seen once. Sequences were obtained from CD8+ T cells sorted from blood. V usage is TRBV28 and J usage is TRBJ1-6; TRBD1 might be the D (5 bases). The TCR sequence derives from a person between 18 and 35 years old with CD3G deficiency. The CDR3 loop reads CASSLARLGAPLHF. The CDR3 DNA follows: TGTGCCAGCAGTTTAGCCCGATTAGGGGCACCCCTCCACTTT.